The entry below gives a single T cell receptor (beta chain) sequence along with its context. The antigen is not known. This record belongs to a study of OX40 agonist ivuxolimab in advanced cancers. Across the study: Patients in the trial were receiving intravenous ivuxolimab every 2 weeks, at doses of 0.01 to 10 mg/kg. Eligibility admitted prior anti-PD-1, anti-PD-L1 or anti-CTLA-4 therapy; roughly 37% had some.

Germline values: CDR1 SGHAT, CDR2 FQNNGV. V lost 7 bases, J lost 1 base, and 10 bases lay in between. The CDR3 is 14 residues long. Produced via immunoSEQ multiplex PCR; TCRdb's table is partial and in-frame only. The table shows about 160,000 clones, with roughly 94% occurring only once. Regarding the study as a whole: Clonal expansion among partial responders at 0.1-3.0 mg/kg ranked near the lowest.

This material consisted of CD4+ or CD8+ T cells sorted from blood, taken in a trial of the OX40 agonist ivuxolimab. The sequence was obtained from an adult with an advanced solid tumor such as melanoma, head and neck, liver or kidney cancer. The V call is TRBV11-2, the J call TRBJ2-2; no reliable D call. The CDR3 loop reads CASTSTMNTGELFF. DNA of the CDR3: TGTGCCAGCACCTCCACCATGAACACCGGGGAGCTGTTTTTT.